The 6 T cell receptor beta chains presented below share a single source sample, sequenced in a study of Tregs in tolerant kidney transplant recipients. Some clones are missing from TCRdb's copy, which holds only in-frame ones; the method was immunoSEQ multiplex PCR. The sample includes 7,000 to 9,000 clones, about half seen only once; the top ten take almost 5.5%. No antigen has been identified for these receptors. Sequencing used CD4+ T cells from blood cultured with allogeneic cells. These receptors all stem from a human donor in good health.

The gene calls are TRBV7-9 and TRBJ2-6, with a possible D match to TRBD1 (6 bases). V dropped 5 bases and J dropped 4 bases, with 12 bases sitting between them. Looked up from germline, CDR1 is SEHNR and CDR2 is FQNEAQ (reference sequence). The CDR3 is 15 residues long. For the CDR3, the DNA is TGTGCCAGCAGCCCACAGGGTGGCGGGGCCAACGTCCTGACTTTC. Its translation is CASSPQGGGANVLTF.

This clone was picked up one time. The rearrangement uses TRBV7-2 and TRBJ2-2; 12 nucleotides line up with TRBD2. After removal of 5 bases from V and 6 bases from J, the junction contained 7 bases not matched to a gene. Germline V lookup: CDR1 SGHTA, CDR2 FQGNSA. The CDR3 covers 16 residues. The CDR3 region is CASSRWASGRAGELFF. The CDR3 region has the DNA TGTGCCAGCAGCCGTTGGGCTAGCGGGAGGGCCGGGGAGCTGTTTTTT.

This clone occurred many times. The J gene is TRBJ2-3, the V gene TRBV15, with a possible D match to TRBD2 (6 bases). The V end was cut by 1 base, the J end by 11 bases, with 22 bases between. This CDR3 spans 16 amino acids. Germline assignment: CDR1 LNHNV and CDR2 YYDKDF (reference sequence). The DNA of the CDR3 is TGTGCCACCAGCAGAGGGGTGGGGGGTTCCCGGATGATGCAGTATTTT. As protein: CATSRGVGGSRMMQYF. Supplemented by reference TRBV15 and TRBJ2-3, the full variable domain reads DAMVIQNPRYQVTQFGKPVTLSCSQTLNHNVMYWYQQKSSQAPKLLFHYYDKDFNNEADTPDNFQSRRPNTSFCFLDIRSPGLGDTAMYLCATSRGVGGSRMMQYFGPGTRLTVL.

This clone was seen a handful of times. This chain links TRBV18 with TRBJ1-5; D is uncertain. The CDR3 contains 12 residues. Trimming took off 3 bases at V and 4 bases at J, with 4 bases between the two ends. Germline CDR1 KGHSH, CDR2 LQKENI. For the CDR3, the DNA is TGTGCCAGCTCACCGGGGAATCAGCCCCAGCATTTT. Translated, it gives CASSPGNQPQHF.

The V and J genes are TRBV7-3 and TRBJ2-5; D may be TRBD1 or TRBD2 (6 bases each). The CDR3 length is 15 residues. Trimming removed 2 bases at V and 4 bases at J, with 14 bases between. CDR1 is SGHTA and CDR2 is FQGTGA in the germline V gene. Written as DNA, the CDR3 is TGTGCCAGCAGCTTAGCGGGACACAGAGGAGAGACCCAGTACTTC. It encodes CASSLAGHRGETQYF.

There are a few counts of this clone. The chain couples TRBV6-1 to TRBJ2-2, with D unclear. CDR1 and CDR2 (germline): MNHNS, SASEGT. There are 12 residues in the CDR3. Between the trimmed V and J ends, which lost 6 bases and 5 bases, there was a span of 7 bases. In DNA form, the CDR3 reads TGTGCCAGCAGCCGTTCGACCGGGGAGCTGTTTTTT. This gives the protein CASSRSTGELFF.